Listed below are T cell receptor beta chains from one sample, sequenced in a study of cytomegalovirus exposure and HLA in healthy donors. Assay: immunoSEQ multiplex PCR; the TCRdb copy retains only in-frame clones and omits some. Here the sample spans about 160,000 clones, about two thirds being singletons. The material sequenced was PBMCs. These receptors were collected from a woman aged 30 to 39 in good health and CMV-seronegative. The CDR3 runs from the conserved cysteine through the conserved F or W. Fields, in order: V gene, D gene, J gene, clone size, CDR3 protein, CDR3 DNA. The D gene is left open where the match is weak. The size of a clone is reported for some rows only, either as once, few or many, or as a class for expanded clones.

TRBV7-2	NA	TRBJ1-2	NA	CASSSQGYRYGYTF	TGTGCCAGCAGCTCCCAGGGCTACCGCTATGGCTACACCTTC
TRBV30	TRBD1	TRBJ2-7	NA	CAWTPGQRNEQYF	TGTGCCTGGACTCCGGGACAGAGGAACGAGCAGTACTTC
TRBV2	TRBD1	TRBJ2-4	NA	CASRQGAVKNIQYF	TGTGCCAGTAGACAGGGGGCCGTCAAAAACATTCAGTACTTC
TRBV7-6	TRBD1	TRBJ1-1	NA	CASSFSGGRDTEAFF	TGTGCCAGCAGCTTTTCAGGGGGCAGGGACACTGAAGCTTTCTTT
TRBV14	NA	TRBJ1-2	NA	CASSLSQGYGYTF	TGTGCCAGCAGCCTATCCCAGGGCTATGGCTACACCTTC
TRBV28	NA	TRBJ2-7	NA	CASSGAITYEQYF	TGTGCCAGCAGTGGGGCCATAACCTACGAGCAGTACTTC
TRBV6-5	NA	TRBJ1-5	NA	CASSRQYNQPQHF	TGTGCCAGCAGTCGACAGTACAATCAGCCCCAGCATTTT
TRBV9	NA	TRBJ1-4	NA	CASSVYGTTNEKLFF	TGTGCCAGCAGCGTATACGGTACAACTAATGAAAAACTGTTTTTT
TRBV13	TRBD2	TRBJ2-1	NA	CASSLGFSGRSYNEQFF	TGTGCCAGCAGCTTAGGGTTTAGCGGGAGGTCGTACAATGAGCAGTTCTTC
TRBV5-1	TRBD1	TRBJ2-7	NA	CASSFLPGQGVYEQYF	TGCGCCAGCAGCTTCTTACCGGGACAGGGGGTTTACGAGCAGTACTTC
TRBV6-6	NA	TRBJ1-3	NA	CASQQGGGNTIYF	TGTGCCTCTCAACAGGGTGGTGGAAACACCATATATTTT
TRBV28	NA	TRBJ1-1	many	CASRSYTPEAFF	TGTGCCAGCAGATCCTATACCCCTGAAGCTTTCTTT
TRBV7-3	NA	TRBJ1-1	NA	CASSRGGNTEAFF	TGTGCCAGCAGCCGGGGGGGGAACACTGAAGCTTTCTTT
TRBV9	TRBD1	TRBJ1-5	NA	CASSVGQGANQPQHF	TGTGCCAGCAGCGTAGGCCAGGGGGCGAATCAGCCCCAGCATTTT
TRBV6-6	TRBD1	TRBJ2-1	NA	CASSREGQGDEQFF	TGTGCCAGCAGCAGAGAGGGACAGGGGGATGAGCAGTTCTTC
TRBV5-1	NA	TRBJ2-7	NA	CASSLALGRSYEQYF	TGCGCCAGCAGCTTGGCCCTGGGCCGATCCTACGAGCAGTACTTC
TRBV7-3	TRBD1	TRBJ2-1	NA	CASSPPGGGEQFF	TGTGCCAGCAGCCCTCCAGGGGGCGGTGAGCAGTTCTTC
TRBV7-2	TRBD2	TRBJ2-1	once	CASSFPSHLAGGSYNEQFF	TGTGCCAGCAGCTTCCCCTCGCATCTAGCGGGAGGCTCCTACAATGAGCAGTTCTTC